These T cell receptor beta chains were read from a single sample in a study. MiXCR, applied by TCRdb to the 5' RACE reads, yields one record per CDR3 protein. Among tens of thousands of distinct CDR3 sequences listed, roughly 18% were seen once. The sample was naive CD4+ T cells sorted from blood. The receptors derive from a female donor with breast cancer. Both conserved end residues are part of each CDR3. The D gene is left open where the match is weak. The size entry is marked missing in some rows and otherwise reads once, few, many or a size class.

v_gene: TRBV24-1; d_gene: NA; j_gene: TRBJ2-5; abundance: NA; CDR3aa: CATQVGGGIQETQYF; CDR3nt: TGTGCCACCCAAGTAGGGGGGGGAATCCAAGAGACCCAGTACTTC
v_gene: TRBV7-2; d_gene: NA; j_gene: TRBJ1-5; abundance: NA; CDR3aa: CANSLNLGNQPQHF; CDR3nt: TGTGCCAACAGCTTGAATTTAGGGAATCAGCCCCAGCATTTT
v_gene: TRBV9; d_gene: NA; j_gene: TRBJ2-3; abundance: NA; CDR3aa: CASSPGPTADTQYF; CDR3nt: TGTGCCAGCAGCCCAGGGCCCACGGCAGATACGCAGTATTTT
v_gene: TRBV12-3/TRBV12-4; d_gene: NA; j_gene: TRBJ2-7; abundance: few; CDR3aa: CASSQVQSYEQYF; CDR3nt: TGTGCCAGCAGTCAGGTCCAATCCTACGAGCAGTACTTC
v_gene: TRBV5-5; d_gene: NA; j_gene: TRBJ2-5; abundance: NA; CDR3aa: CASSLGPGAETQYF; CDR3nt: TGTGCCAGCAGCTTGGGGCCAGGGGCAGAGACCCAGTACTTC
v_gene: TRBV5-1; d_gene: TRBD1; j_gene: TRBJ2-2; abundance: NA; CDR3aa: CASSPGTGSSGELFF; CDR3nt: TGCGCCAGCAGCCCCGGGACAGGGTCCTCCGGGGAGCTGTTTTTT
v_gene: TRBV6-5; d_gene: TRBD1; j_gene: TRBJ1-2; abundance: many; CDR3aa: CASSPTGVYGYTF; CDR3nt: TGTGCCAGCAGCCCTACAGGGGTTTATGGCTACACCTTC
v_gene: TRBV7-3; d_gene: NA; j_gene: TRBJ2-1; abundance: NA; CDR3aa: CASSLNSGNEQLF; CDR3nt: TGTGCCAGCAGCTTAAATTCCGGGAATGAGCAGCTCTTC
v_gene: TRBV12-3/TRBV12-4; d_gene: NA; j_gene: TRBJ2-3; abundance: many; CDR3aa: CASSWAFTDTQYF; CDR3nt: TGTGCCAGCAGTTGGGCCTTCACAGATACGCAGTATTTT
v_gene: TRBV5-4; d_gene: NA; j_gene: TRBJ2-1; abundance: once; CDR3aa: CASSLESRNEQFF; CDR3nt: TGTGCCAGCAGCTTGGAATCGCGCAATGAGCAGTTCTTC
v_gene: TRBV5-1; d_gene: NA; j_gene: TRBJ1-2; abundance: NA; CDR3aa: CASSPYRTGDYGYTF; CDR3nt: TGCGCCAGCAGCCCATACAGGACGGGGGACTATGGCTACACCTTC
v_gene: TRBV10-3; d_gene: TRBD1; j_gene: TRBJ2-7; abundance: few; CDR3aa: CAISESRGRDVQYF; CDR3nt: TGTGCCATCAGTGAGTCAAGGGGGCGCGACGTGCAGTACTTC
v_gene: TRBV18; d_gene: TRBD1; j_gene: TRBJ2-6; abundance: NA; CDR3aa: CASSRQGAGANVLTF; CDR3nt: TGTGCCAGCTCACGACAGGGGGCTGGGGCCAACGTCCTGACTTTC
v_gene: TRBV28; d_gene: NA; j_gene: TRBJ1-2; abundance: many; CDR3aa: CATERNYGYTF; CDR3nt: TGTGCCACCGAACGTAACTATGGCTACACCTTC
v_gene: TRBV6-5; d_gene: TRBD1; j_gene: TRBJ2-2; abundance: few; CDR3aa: CASKVGRGQSGELFF; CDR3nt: TGTGCCAGCAAGGTCGGCAGGGGGCAAAGCGGGGAGCTGTTTTTT
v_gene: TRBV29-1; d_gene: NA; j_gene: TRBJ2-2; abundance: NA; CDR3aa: CSVEGAFSDTGELFF; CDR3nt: TGCAGCGTTGAAGGGGCTTTTTCGGACACCGGGGAGCTGTTTTTT
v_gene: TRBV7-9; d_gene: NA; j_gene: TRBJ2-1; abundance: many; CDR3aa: CASSLPPRLGNEQFF; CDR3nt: TGTGCCAGCAGCCTGCCCCCCCGTTTAGGGAATGAGCAGTTCTTC
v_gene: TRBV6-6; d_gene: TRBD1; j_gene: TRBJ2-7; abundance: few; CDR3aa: CASSRAPGQSYEQYF; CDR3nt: TGTGCCAGCAGCCGGGCCCCGGGACAGTCCTACGAGCAGTACTTC
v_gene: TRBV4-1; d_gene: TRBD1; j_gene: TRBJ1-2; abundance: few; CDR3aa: CASSQDTGGYGYTF; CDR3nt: TGCGCCAGCAGCCAAGATACAGGGGGCTATGGCTACACCTTC
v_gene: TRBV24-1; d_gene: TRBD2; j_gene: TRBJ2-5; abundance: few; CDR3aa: CATSPGLPSETQYF; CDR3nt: TGTGCCACCTCGCCGGGACTACCCTCGGAGACCCAGTACTTC
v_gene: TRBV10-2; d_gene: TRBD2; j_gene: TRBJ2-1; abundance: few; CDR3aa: CASSWTSGRKNEQFF; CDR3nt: TGCGCCAGCAGTTGGACTAGCGGGAGAAAAAATGAGCAGTTCTTC
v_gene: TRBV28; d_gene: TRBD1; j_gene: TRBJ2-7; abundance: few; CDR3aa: CASSFQGAREQYF; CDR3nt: TGTGCCAGCAGTTTCCAGGGGGCACGCGAGCAGTACTTC
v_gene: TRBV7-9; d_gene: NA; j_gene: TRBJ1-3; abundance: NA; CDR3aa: CASSSSLVSGNTIYF; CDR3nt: TGTGCCAGCAGCTCGTCCCTCGTCTCTGGAAACACCATATATTTT
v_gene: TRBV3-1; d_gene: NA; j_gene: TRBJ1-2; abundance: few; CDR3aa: CASSQDSQGRYGYTF; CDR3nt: TGTGCCAGCAGCCAAGATTCCCAGGGACGGTATGGCTACACCTTC
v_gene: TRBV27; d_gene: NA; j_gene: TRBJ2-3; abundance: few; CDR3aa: CASSLSRATFTDTQYF; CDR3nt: TGTGCCAGCAGTTTATCAAGAGCCACCTTCACAGATACGCAGTATTTT
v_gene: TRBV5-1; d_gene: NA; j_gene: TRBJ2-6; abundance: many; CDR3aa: CASSGYGGSGANVLTF; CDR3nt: TGCGCCAGCAGCGGGTACGGTGGCTCTGGGGCCAACGTCCTGACTTTC
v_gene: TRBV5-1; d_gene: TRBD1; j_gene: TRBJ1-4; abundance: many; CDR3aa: CASSTSGTGDEKLFF; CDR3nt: TGCGCCAGCAGCACATCCGGGACAGGGGACGAAAAACTGTTTTTT
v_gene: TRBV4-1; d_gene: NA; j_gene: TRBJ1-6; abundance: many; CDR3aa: CASSRAGDSPLHF; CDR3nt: TGCGCCAGCAGCCGGGCAGGGGATTCACCCCTCCACTTT
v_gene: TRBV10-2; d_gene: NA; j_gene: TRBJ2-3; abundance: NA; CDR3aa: CASVGITDTQYF; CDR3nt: TGCGCCAGCGTAGGCATCACAGATACGCAGTATTTT
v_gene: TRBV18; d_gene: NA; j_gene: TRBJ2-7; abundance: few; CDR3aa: CASSRGSVDSYEQYF; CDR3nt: TGTGCCAGCTCACGAGGCAGTGTCGACTCCTACGAGCAGTACTTC
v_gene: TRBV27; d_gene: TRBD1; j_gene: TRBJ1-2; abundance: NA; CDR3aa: CASSSTTGDKGYTF; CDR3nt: TGTGCCAGCAGTTCTACTACAGGGGATAAAGGCTACACCTTC
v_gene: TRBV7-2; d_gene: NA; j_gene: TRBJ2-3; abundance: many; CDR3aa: CASSPRNPSSTDTQYF; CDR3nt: TGTGCCAGCAGCCCCCGTAATCCGAGTAGCACAGATACGCAGTATTTT
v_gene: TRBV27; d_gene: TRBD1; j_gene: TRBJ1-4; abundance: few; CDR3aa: CASSLRQGQKLFF; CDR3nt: TGTGCCAGCAGTCTCCGACAGGGCCAAAAACTGTTTTTT
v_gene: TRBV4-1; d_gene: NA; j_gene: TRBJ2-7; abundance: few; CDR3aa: CASSQVGRGRLYEQYF; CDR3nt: TGCGCCAGCAGCCAAGTAGGCCGGGGGCGCCTCTACGAGCAGTACTTC
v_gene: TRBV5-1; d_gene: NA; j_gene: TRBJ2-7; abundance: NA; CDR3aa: CASSLGGRDLYF; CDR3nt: TGCGCCAGCAGCTTGGGAGGCAGGGATCTGTACTTC
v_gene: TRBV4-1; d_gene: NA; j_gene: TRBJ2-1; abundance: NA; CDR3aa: CASSQDRYGGRNEQFF; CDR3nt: TGCGCCAGCAGCCAAGATCGCTACGGGGGGCGCAATGAGCAGTTCTTC
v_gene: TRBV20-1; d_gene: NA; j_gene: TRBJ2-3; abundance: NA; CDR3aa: CSAPRTISTDTQYF; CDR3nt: TGCAGTGCTCCAAGGACAATTAGCACAGATACGCAGTATTTT
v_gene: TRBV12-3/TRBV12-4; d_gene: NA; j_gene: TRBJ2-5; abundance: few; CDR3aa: CASSLGLAKTQYF; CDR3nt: TGTGCCAGCAGTTTAGGGCTAGCGAAGACCCAGTACTTC
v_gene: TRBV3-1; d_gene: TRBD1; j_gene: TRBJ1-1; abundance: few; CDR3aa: CASTLRGPNTEAFF; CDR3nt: TGTGCCAGCACCCTGAGGGGGCCGAACACTGAAGCTTTCTTT